These T cell receptor beta chains were read from a single sample in a study of shared clonotypes between healthy human individuals. Libraries were prepared by immunoSEQ multiplex PCR; TCRdb keeps only in-frame clonotypes and omits some of them. This table has millions of clones, roughly 91% appearing once. Sequencing was carried out using naive CD8+ T cells from PBMCs. The receptors were gathered from a young man in good health. Some clones in this sample may be carry-over from other donors' samples. Each CDR3 is given with its conserved first and last residue. D genes are given only for firm matches. Size tells how often a clone was seen (once, few, many) or the class of an expanded clone, and some rows leave it out.

j_call	clone_size	v_call	d_call	cdr3_nt	cdr3_aa
TRBJ2-7	.	TRBV6-1	TRBD2	TGTGCCAGCAGTGAGCGGGGGATTGTGATAGCCGTATGGGGCGAGCAGTACTTC	CASSERGIVIAVWGEQYF
TRBJ1-5	.	TRBV28	.	TGTGCCAGCAGTTTTTTGACCCCAAGCGGCAATCAGCCCCAGCATTTT	CASSFLTPSGNQPQHF
TRBJ1-1	.	TRBV27	.	TGTGCCAGCAGTTTATTAGGGGGGCTCGGCACTGAAGCTTTCTTT	CASSLLGGLGTEAFF
TRBJ2-1	.	TRBV14	TRBD2	TGTGCCAGCAGCCAAGAATGGGGACTAGCGGGAGGGCGGAATGAGCAGTTCTTC	CASSQEWGLAGGRNEQFF
TRBJ2-2	.	TRBV7-6	.	TGTGCCAGCAGCTTATCGGGGAACACCGGGGAGCTGTTTTTT	CASSLSGNTGELFF
TRBJ2-6	.	TRBV27	.	TGTGCCAGCACCGACTCTGGGGCCAACGTCCTGACTTTC	CASTDSGANVLTF
TRBJ2-1	.	TRBV19	TRBD1	TGTGCCAGTAGCCCCGGGACAGGGGGCAACGATGAGCAGTTCTTC	CASSPGTGGNDEQFF
TRBJ1-5	.	TRBV5-8	TRBD1	TGTGCCAGCACCCTCCGGGACAGAGATCAGCCCCAGCATTTT	CASTLRDRDQPQHF
TRBJ1-1	.	TRBV9	TRBD1	TGTGCCAGCAGCCCGCACAGGGGTGAAGCTTTCTTT	CASSPHRGEAFF
TRBJ2-7	.	TRBV27	TRBD1	TGTGCCAGCAGTATACAGGGGGCGGTCTACGAGCAGTACTTC	CASSIQGAVYEQYF
TRBJ2-1	.	TRBV9	.	TGTGCCAGCAGCGACAAGGGCAATGAGCAGTTCTTC	CASSDKGNEQFF
TRBJ2-7	.	TRBV5-1	.	TGCGCCAGCAGCTTCGCCGGGACCCACTCCTACGAGCAGTACTTC	CASSFAGTHSYEQYF
TRBJ2-5	.	TRBV28	TRBD1	TGTGCCAGCAGTTTATGGGACAGGGGTAAGGAGACCCAGTACTTC	CASSLWDRGKETQYF
TRBJ2-2	.	TRBV11-3	.	TGTGCCAGCAGCTTAGACTCCAGGGTTATATCCGGGGAGCTGTTTTTT	CASSLDSRVISGELFF
TRBJ2-1	.	TRBV29-1	.	TGCAGCGTTGTGAACCAGGCTGTAGAGCAGTTCTTC	CSVVNQAVEQFF
TRBJ2-7	.	TRBV27	.	TGTGCCAGCAGCTTACGCGGGGTGGGTCCCCCGTACTTC	CASSLRGVGPPYF
TRBJ2-5	.	TRBV7-9	TRBD2	TGTGCCAGCAGCGAAAGGGGTAGCGGGAGAAGTGAAGAGACCCAGTACTTC	CASSERGSGRSEETQYF
TRBJ2-5	.	TRBV28	.	TGTGCCAGCAACCCTAGGGGGGGATCGTACCAAGAGACCCAGTACTTC	CASNPRGGSYQETQYF
TRBJ2-3	.	TRBV27	.	TGTGCCAGCAGTTTATCGTGGGCAGCCACAGATACGCAGTATTTT	CASSLSWAATDTQYF
TRBJ2-7	.	TRBV7-9	TRBD1	TGTGCCAGCAGCCTATCACAGGGGCGGTGGGCTACCTACGAGCAGTACTTC	CASSLSQGRWATYEQYF
TRBJ2-7	.	TRBV19	TRBD1	TGTGCCAGCCAAACCGGGACAGGCCCCTACGAGCAGTACTTC	CASQTGTGPYEQYF
TRBJ1-4	.	TRBV11-2	.	TGTGCCAGCAGCGCCACCGGGACTCCCCGAGAAAAACTGTTTTTT	CASSATGTPREKLFF
TRBJ2-2	.	TRBV19	.	TGTGCCAGTAGTATCCCAGGGTGGTCCGGGGAGCTGTTTTTT	CASSIPGWSGELFF
TRBJ2-7	.	TRBV27	.	TGTGCCAGCAGTTCCCGTAGCTCCTACGAGCAGTACTTC	CASSSRSSYEQYF
TRBJ2-5	once	TRBV9	.	TGTGCCAGCAGCGTAGCAGGCAGCCAAGAGACCCAGTACTTC	CASSVAGSQETQYF
TRBJ1-5	.	TRBV27	.	TGTGCCAGCAGTTTAGGGGGAGGTCAGCCCCAGCATTTT	CASSLGGGQPQHF
TRBJ2-7	.	TRBV27	.	TGTGCCAGCAGCCCCCCATCGGGGGAGCAGTACTTC	CASSPPSGEQYF
TRBJ2-1	once	TRBV5-1	.	TGCGCCAGCAGCCCTGGCGGGACCTACAATGAGCAGTTCTTC	CASSPGGTYNEQFF
TRBJ2-5	.	TRBV6-1	TRBD2	TGTGCCAGCAGTGGGGGACTAGCGGGAGGAAGGGGATACCAAGAGACCCAGTACTTC	CASSGGLAGGRGYQETQYF
TRBJ2-7	.	TRBV9	TRBD2	TGTGCCAGCAGCGTAGGGCGCAGCGGGAGCTCCTACGAGCAGTACTTC	CASSVGRSGSSYEQYF
TRBJ2-1	.	TRBV7-9	TRBD2	TGTGCCAGCAGCGGGACACAGGGTCCGGCGGGGGGAACATACAATGAGCAGTTCTTC	CASSGTQGPAGGTYNEQFF
TRBJ2-3	.	TRBV5-1	.	TGCGCCAGCAGACCTCGCTACCCCAACACAGATACGCAGTATTTT	CASRPRYPNTDTQYF
TRBJ2-1	.	TRBV5-1	.	TGCGCCAGCAGCTCGGGTATTGGGGGCCCGAACTCCTACAATGAGCAGTTCTTC	CASSSGIGGPNSYNEQFF
TRBJ2-3	.	TRBV23-1	.	TGCGCCAGCAGTCAATTCCAAGCTCCAGGACCCACAGATACGCAGTATTTT	CASSQFQAPGPTDTQYF
TRBJ2-1	.	TRBV27	TRBD2	TGTGCCAGCAGTTTATATGCCGGACTAGCGGGAGGCAATCCCTACAATGAGCAGTTCTTC	CASSLYAGLAGGNPYNEQFF
TRBJ2-7	.	TRBV7-8	TRBD2	TGTGCCAGCAGCAAAGGGACTAGCGGATCCTACGAGCAGTACTTC	CASSKGTSGSYEQYF
TRBJ2-7	.	TRBV7-9	.	TGTGCCACCGACCGAGGGTACGAGCAGTACTTC	CATDRGYEQYF
TRBJ2-3	many	TRBV5-1	.	TGCGCCAGCAGCTTTAGAGAGGATAGCACAGATACGCAGTATTTT	CASSFREDSTDTQYF
TRBJ2-2	.	TRBV5-1	.	TGCGCCAGCAGCTCGGACAGAAACACCGGGGAGCTGTTTTTT	CASSSDRNTGELFF
TRBJ1-6	.	TRBV5-6	.	TGTGCCAGCAGCTCCGTTAATTCACCCCTCCACTTT	CASSSVNSPLHF
TRBJ2-7	.	TRBV5-1	.	TGCGCCAGCAGCTTCCGGACTTCAAACTACGAGCAGTACTTC	CASSFRTSNYEQYF
TRBJ1-2	.	TRBV28	TRBD1	TGTGCCAGCAGCTGGGGCGTGGAGGACAGGCTCTATGGCTACACCTTC	CASSWGVEDRLYGYTF
TRBJ2-7	once	TRBV7-3	.	TGTGCCAGCAGCTCCCGGGACGGGGACTACGAGCAGTACTTC	CASSSRDGDYEQYF
TRBJ2-1	.	TRBV7-9	.	TGTGCCAGCAGCTCCGGGACAAACAATGAGCAGTTCTTC	CASSSGTNNEQFF
TRBJ1-1	few	TRBV28	.	TGTGCCAGCATCGGGAGATCGTCTCCTGAAGCTTTCTTT	CASIGRSSPEAFF
TRBJ1-1	.	TRBV9	.	TGTGCCAGCAGCCCCCGGGACATCGACACTGAAGCTTTCTTT	CASSPRDIDTEAFF
TRBJ2-7	.	TRBV9	.	TGTGCCAGCAGCCTGAGCGGCCTAGCCGACTACGAGCAGTACTTC	CASSLSGLADYEQYF
TRBJ1-2	.	TRBV5-6	.	TGTGCCAGCAGCTTGGGCCAGGGAAATGGCTACACCTTC	CASSLGQGNGYTF
TRBJ2-7	.	TRBV7-6	TRBD1	TGTGCCAGCAGCTTAGGAGGACAGGGGGGCATCTACGAGCAGTACTTC	CASSLGGQGGIYEQYF
TRBJ2-7	.	TRBV27	.	TGTGCCAGCAGTTTATACAGCGGCGGGACTGGCTCCTACGAGCAGTACTTC	CASSLYSGGTGSYEQYF
TRBJ2-2	.	TRBV19	.	TGTGCCAGTATAAATACCGGGGAGCTGTTTTTT	CASINTGELFF
TRBJ2-5	.	TRBV9	TRBD1	TGTGCCAGCAACCAGGGGGCCAAGCAAGAGACCCAGTACTTC	CASNQGAKQETQYF
TRBJ2-7	.	TRBV14	.	TGTGCCAGCAGCGCCCACAGGAGCTCCTACGAGCAGTACTTC	CASSAHRSSYEQYF
TRBJ2-1	.	TRBV5-1	.	TGCGCCAGCAGCTCCACTAGAACGGACGAGCAGTTCTTC	CASSSTRTDEQFF